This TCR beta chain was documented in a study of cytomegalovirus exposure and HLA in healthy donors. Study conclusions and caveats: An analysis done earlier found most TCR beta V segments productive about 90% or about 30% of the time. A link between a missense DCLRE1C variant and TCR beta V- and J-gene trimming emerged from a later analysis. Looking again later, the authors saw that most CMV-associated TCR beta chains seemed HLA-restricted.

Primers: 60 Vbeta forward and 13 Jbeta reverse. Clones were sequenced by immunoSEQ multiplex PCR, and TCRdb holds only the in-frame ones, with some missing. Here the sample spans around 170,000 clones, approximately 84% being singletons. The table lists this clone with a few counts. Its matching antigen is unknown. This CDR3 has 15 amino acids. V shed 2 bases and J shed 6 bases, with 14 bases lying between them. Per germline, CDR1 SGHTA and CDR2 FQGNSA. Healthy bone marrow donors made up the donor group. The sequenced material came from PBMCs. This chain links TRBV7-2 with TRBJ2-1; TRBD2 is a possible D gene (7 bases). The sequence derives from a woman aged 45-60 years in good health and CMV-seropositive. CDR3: CASSLWGGHVNEQFF. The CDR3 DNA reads TGTGCCAGCAGCTTATGGGGGGGCCATGTCAATGAGCAGTTCTTC. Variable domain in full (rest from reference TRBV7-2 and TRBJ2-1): GAGVSQSPSNKVTEKGKDVELRCDPISGHTALYWYRQSLGQGLEFLIYFQGNSAPDKSGLPSDRFSAERTGGSVSTLTIQRTQQEDSAVYLCASSLWGGHVNEQFFGPGTRLTVL.